This T cell receptor (beta chain) appears in the sequencing data of a study of shared clonotypes between healthy human individuals. Study-level information: The cohort comprised two women and a few men. Their ages spanned 18 to 49 years. Regarding the study as a whole: A generally larger estimated richness was seen in naive subsets than in memory subsets.

Details on this clone: The antigen is not known.

Each replicate PCR on the sorted subsets used roughly 190 ng DNA (around 30,000 T cell genomes). Produced via immunoSEQ multiplex PCR; TCRdb's table is partial and in-frame only. The sample includes 2 million to 2.5 million clones, more than 90% of them seen just once. The sample was naive CD4+ T cells sorted from blood. The subset here: CD45RA+ positively selected. The clonotype originates from a young man in good health.

CDR3 loop: CASSPRTGSAFF. The CDR3 DNA sequence: TGCGCCAGCAGCCCGAGGACAGGGTCAGCTTTCTTT. The V call is TRBV5-1, the J call TRBJ1-1; 8 nucleotides line up with TRBD1. From germline, CDR1 is SGHRS and CDR2 YFSETQ. The V and J ends lost 4 bases and 10 bases, in that order; junction bases with no gene match: 6. The CDR3 length is 12 residues.